The 19 T cell receptor beta chains below were found in one sample sequenced in a study of OX40 agonist ivuxolimab in advanced cancers. Library method: the immunoSEQ multiplex PCR assay. TCRdb carries this immuneACCESS record with in-frame sequences only. Its versions omit some clonotypes, under half of them owing to an unresolved V gene in the studies checked, with the rest unexplained. For this sample the table gives approximately 82,000 clones, of which roughly 92% were detected only once. The ten largest account for about 0.7% of the sample. Sequencing used CD4+ or CD8+ T cells sorted from blood, obtained in a trial of the OX40 agonist ivuxolimab. These receptors were taken from an adult with an advanced solid tumor such as melanoma, head and neck, liver or kidney cancer.

This rearrangement joins TRBV2 to TRBJ2-3; 7 bases are a match to TRBD2. CDR3 size: 14 residues. The germline V gene has CDR1 SNHLY and CDR2 FYNNEI. The junction had 5 bases not matched to a gene; V was cut back by 7 bases and J by 1 base. The CDR3 DNA reads as TGTGCCAGCATACGGGGGGTTCGCACAGATACGCAGTATTTT. It yields the protein CASIRGVRTDTQYF.

CDR3 loop: CARSLFGLAGLNEQFF. The DNA of the CDR3 is TGTGCCAGAAGCCTCTTTGGACTAGCGGGACTAAATGAGCAGTTCTTC. This chain links TRBV5-3 with TRBJ2-1; 12 bases map to TRBD2. TRBV5-3 is sorted into the ORF group, with uncertain function. With V trimmed by 4 bases and J by 7 bases, 9 bases remained unmatched. The CDR3 extends over 16 amino acids.

The V and J genes are TRBV18 and TRBJ2-3; no firm D call. The CDR3 consists of 12 residues. V shed 5 bases and J shed 9 bases, with 12 bases lying between them. CDR1 KGHSH and CDR2 LQKENI come from the germline V gene. CDR3 sequence (DNA): TGTGCCAGCTCATCGTCGCGAGAGACGCAGTATTTT. Its translation is CASSSSRETQYF.

The DNA for the CDR3 is TGTGCCAGCTCAGAACCCTACACAGGGTCCCCCCAGCATTTT. The encoded protein is CASSEPYTGSPQHF. The chain carries TRBV18 and TRBJ1-5; D might be TRBD1 (6 bases). V lost 5 bases and J lost 10, with 18 bases in between. This CDR3 is built from 14 residues. Germline values: CDR1 KGHSH, CDR2 LQKENI.

V and J are TRBV5-4 and TRBJ2-7, with D perhaps assigned TRBD1 or TRBD2 (5 bases each). V dropped 0 bases and J dropped 1 base, with 8 bases sitting between them. The CDR3 has 14 residues. Per germline, CDR1 SGHNT and CDR2 YYREEE (reference sequence). CDR3 DNA: TGTGCCAGCAGCTTGGCGGGACGGTCCTACGAGCAGTACTTC. Translation: CASSLAGRSYEQYF.

The chain carries TRBV11-2 and TRBJ2-1, with D possibly matching TRBD2 (6 bases). CDR1 SGHAT and CDR2 FQNNGV come from the germline V gene. V lost 1 base to trimming and J lost 5 bases, with 15 bases between them. This CDR3 has 16 amino acids. The CDR3 is CASSLGPGLLNNEQFF. In DNA form, the CDR3 reads TGTGCCAGCAGCTTAGGTCCGGGACTCCTAAACAATGAGCAGTTCTTC.

The V call is TRBV2, the J call TRBJ1-2; D uncertain. Trimming pared 3 bases from V and 4 bases from J, leaving 6 bases between. The length of the CDR3 is 12 residues. Germline CDR1 and CDR2: SNHLY and FYNNEI. CDR3 DNA: TGTGCCAGCAGTGACGGTGGCTATGGCTACACCTTC. Protein sequence: CASSDGGYGYTF.

The chain recombines TRBV5-8 with TRBJ2-3; weak D call: TRBD1 (8 bases). The V gene lost 0 bases and the J gene lost 4 bases, with 12 bases spanning the gap. The CDR3 length is 15 residues. Germline assignment: CDR1 SGHTS and CDR2 YDEGEE. CDR3 bases: TGTGCCAGCAGCTTGGGGACAGGGAGGGCAGATACGCAGTATTTT. Its translation is CASSLGTGRADTQYF. Drawing the rest from reference TRBV5-8 and TRBJ2-3, the complete variable domain is EAGVTQSPTHLIKTRGQQATLRCSPISGHTSVYWYQQALGLGLQFLLWYDEGEERNRGNFPPRFSGRQFPNYSSELNVNALELEDSALYLCASSLGTGRADTQYFGPGTRLTVL.

The chain links TRBV6-6 to TRBJ2-3; D perhaps matches TRBD1 (5 bases). V lost 5 bases to trimming and J lost 4 bases, with 7 bases between them. Looked up from germline, CDR1 is MNHNY and CDR2 is SVGAGI (reference sequence). The CDR3 spans 12 residues. CDR3 region: CASSDSSDTQYF. The CDR3 DNA reads TGTGCCAGCAGTGACAGTTCAGATACGCAGTATTTT.

The gene calls are TRBV6-5 and TRBJ1-2; a possible D gene is TRBD1 (6 bases). Trimming shortened V by 3 bases and J by 9 bases, and 20 bases separated the two germline ends. The CDR3 loop spans 15 amino acids. Germline V gene sequence: CDR1 MNHEY, CDR2 SVGAGI. This chain's CDR3 is CASSYGGGAVARYTF. The CDR3 bases are TGTGCCAGCAGTTATGGAGGGGGAGCTGTGGCTCGCTACACCTTC.

The chain carries TRBV7-9 and TRBJ1-4; TRBD1 might be the D (5 bases). CDR3 size: 14 residues. Germline lookup yields CDR1 SEHNR and CDR2 FQNEAQ (reference sequence). Trimming stripped 3 bases from V and 5 bases from J, with 10 bases between. The CDR3 reads CASSLGVVNEKLFF. The CDR3 DNA is TGTGCCAGCAGCTTGGGGGTAGTGAATGAAAAACTGTTTTTT.

This clone was counted a few times. One end of the junction fails to match germline, which may point to a read error. V usage is TRBV6-1 and J usage is TRBJ2-3; TRBD1 matches 10 bases. This CDR3 is built from 15 residues. Per the germline V gene, CDR1 is MNHNS and CDR2 is SASEGT. CDR3 in DNA: TGTGCCAGCAGTGAAGGCCGGGACAGGGGTGCTCTGACTGCCTTT. Translating gives CASSEGRDRGALTAF.

This chain joins TRBV5-8 and TRBJ2-5; perhaps TRBD1 as D (6 bases). The length of the CDR3 is 16 residues. CDR1 is SGHTS and CDR2 is YDEGEE in the germline V gene. V was clipped by 0 bases and J by 3 bases, with 15 bases between them. The chain's CDR3 is CASSLETGPGEETQYF. CDR3 bases: TGTGCCAGCAGCTTGGAGACAGGCCCCGGAGAAGAGACCCAGTACTTC. Full variable domain (missing parts from reference TRBV5-8 and TRBJ2-5): EAGVTQSPTHLIKTRGQQATLRCSPISGHTSVYWYQQALGLGLQFLLWYDEGEERNRGNFPPRFSGRQFPNYSSELNVNALELEDSALYLCASSLETGPGEETQYFGPGTRLLVL.

The chain carries TRBV6-5 and TRBJ1-3; D remains ambiguous. Looked up from germline, CDR1 is MNHEY and CDR2 is SVGAGI. Deletions cut 0 bases from V and 2 bases from J, with 5 bases between. The CDR3 length is 14 residues. In DNA form, the CDR3 reads TGTGCCAGCAGTTACTCGGCAGCTGGAAACACCATATATTTT. This sequence encodes CASSYSAAGNTIYF.

This rearrangement joins TRBV13 to TRBJ2-7; 8 bases are shared with TRBD2. The CDR3 has 15 amino acids. J lost 1 base, V lost 1 base, and 3 bases had no gene match. CDR1 is PRHDT, CDR2 FYEKMQ, per germline (reference sequence). The CDR3 DNA follows: TGTGCCAGCAGCTTAGTCACTAGCGGTTCCTACGAGCAGTACTTC. Translating gives CASSLVTSGSYEQYF.

The V gene is TRBV5-1, the J gene TRBJ1-2, with no clear D. CDR3 length: 13 residues. V gave up 0 bases and J gave up 3 bases, with 6 bases separating them. Germline CDR1 and CDR2: SGHRS and YFSETQ. CDR3 loop: CASSLDRHYGYTF. The DNA of the CDR3 is TGCGCCAGCAGCTTGGACAGACACTATGGCTACACCTTC.

The chain has TRBV5-4 and TRBJ2-1, with 11 bases fitting TRBD2. Germline trimming cut 4 bases from V and 4 bases from J; bases unmatched to any gene: 4. The CDR3 totals 15 residues. Per the germline V gene, CDR1 is SGHNT and CDR2 is YYREEE (reference sequence). CDR3 protein: CASSRTSGRYNEQFF. In DNA, the CDR3 is TGTGCCAGCAGCCGGACTAGCGGGCGATACAATGAGCAGTTCTTC.

The chain uses TRBV5-6 and TRBJ1-3, with D uncertain. The CDR3 consists of 17 residues. Deletions cut 0 bases from V and 0 bases from J, with 13 bases between. Germline lookup yields CDR1 SGHDT and CDR2 YYEEEE. The CDR3 region is CASSLALGLTSGNTIYF. The CDR3 nucleotides are TGTGCCAGCAGCTTGGCCTTAGGTCTCACCTCTGGAAACACCATATATTTT.

CDR3 nucleotide sequence: TGTGCCAGCAGCCTAGCGGGAATATATTACAATGAGCAGTTCTTC. Protein product: CASSLAGIYYNEQFF. The chain recombines TRBV5-4 with TRBJ2-1, with TRBD2 identical over 9 bases. Germline CDR1 reads SGHNT; CDR2 reads YYREEE (reference sequence). The CDR3 consists of 15 residues. J gave up 4 bases and V 4 bases, and 6 bases lay outside the gene matches.